Listed below are T cell receptor beta chains from one sample, sequenced in a study of siplizumab effects on memory and regulatory T cells. Sequencing was performed with immunoSEQ multiplex PCR; in TCRdb, only in-frame clones are kept and a portion is missing. The table includes over 55,000 clones, approximately 82% detected once. Input material: memory CD4+ T cells sorted from blood. The receptors stem from a human donor in good health. The CDR3 runs from the conserved cysteine through the conserved F or W. A D gene is named only where the DNA matches it firmly. Expanded clones get a size class; other rows say once, few or many, or leave the size out.

v_call	clone_size	d_call	j_call	cdr3_nt	cdr3_aa
TRBV4-2	NA	TRBD1	TRBJ2-1	TGTGCCAGCAGCCCCCCGTCGGACAGGGCCTACAATGAGCAGTTCTTC	CASSPPSDRAYNEQFF
TRBV11-3	NA	NA	TRBJ1-1	TGTGCCAGCAGCCCGGACAGCGGCTCTACTGAAGCTTTCTTT	CASSPDSGSTEAFF
TRBV6-5	NA	TRBD2	TRBJ2-5	TGTGCCAGCAGTTCAGAAAGAGCGGGAGCCGTGAAGACCCAGTACTTC	CASSSERAGAVKTQYF
TRBV2	NA	TRBD1	TRBJ1-1	TGTGCCAGCAGGGACAGGGGGCGGACCCTGAACACTGAAGCTTTCTTT	CASRDRGRTLNTEAFF
TRBV7-2	NA	NA	TRBJ1-1	TGTGCCAGCACCTCAACTGGGCGGATCACTGAAGCTTTCTTT	CASTSTGRITEAFF
TRBV10-3	NA	NA	TRBJ2-5	TGTGCCATCAGTGTTCAGCAGCAAGAGACCCAGTACTTC	CAISVQQQETQYF
TRBV2	NA	NA	TRBJ2-3	TGTGCCAGCAGTGAAATAGGCACAGATACGCAGTATTTT	CASSEIGTDTQYF
TRBV6-5	NA	NA	TRBJ1-2	TGTGCCAGCAGTTCAGAGGGGCGCTACACCTTC	CASSSEGRYTF
TRBV15	NA	NA	TRBJ1-1	TGTGCCACCAGCAGAGGAAGGCGGAACACTGAAGCTTTCTTT	CATSRGRRNTEAFF
TRBV4-2	few	NA	TRBJ2-2	TGTGCCAGCAGCCAAATCCTTGGGGCCGGGGAGCTGTTTTTT	CASSQILGAGELFF
TRBV29-1	NA	TRBD1	TRBJ2-2	TGCAGCGGGCGGACAGGGGCCTACACCGGGGAGCTGTTTTTT	CSGRTGAYTGELFF
TRBV11-2	few	NA	TRBJ2-5	TGTGCCAGCAGCTTACAGGGGTTTCAAGAGACCCAGTACTTC	CASSLQGFQETQYF
TRBV6-5	few	TRBD1	TRBJ1-1	TGTGCCAGCAGTGCAGGGGGCACTGAAGCTTTCTTT	CASSAGGTEAFF
TRBV6-1	few	TRBD1	TRBJ1-3	TGTGCCAGCAGGCTCAGGGGGGATCCTGGAAACACCATATATTTT	CASRLRGDPGNTIYF
TRBV4-1	NA	TRBD2	TRBJ2-1	TGCGCCAGCAGCCAAGAAGGCCTAGCGGTGGGGGACAATGAGCAGTTCTTC	CASSQEGLAVGDNEQFF
TRBV18	few	NA	TRBJ2-3	TGTGCCAGCTCGCCTCAAAGTTACACAGATACGCAGTATTTT	CASSPQSYTDTQYF
TRBV5-1	NA	NA	TRBJ1-4	TGCGCCAGCAGCTCTTATTCGCCCAGGTCCGAAAAACTGTTTTTT	CASSSYSPRSEKLFF
TRBV9	NA	NA	TRBJ2-2	TGTGCCAGCAGCGGGACGGGGTGGGGCACCGGGGAGCTGTTTTTT	CASSGTGWGTGELFF
TRBV19	NA	TRBD1	TRBJ1-1	TGTGCCAGTAGTATTATCGGACAGGGCCACACTGAAGCTTTCTTT	CASSIIGQGHTEAFF
TRBV5-8	NA	NA	TRBJ1-5	TGTGCCAGCACCCTAGGGGTTTATAGCAATCAGCCCCAGCATTTT	CASTLGVYSNQPQHF
TRBV6-1	NA	NA	TRBJ2-6	TGTGCCAGCAGTGAGGCCTCTGGGGCCAACGTCCTGACTTTC	CASSEASGANVLTF
TRBV27	NA	NA	TRBJ2-5	TGTGCCAGCAGCGGTTATATCCAAGAGACCCAGTACTTC	CASSGYIQETQYF
TRBV27	few	TRBD1	TRBJ1-2	TGTGCCAGCAGTACAGGGGCCCCCGCTGGCTACACCTTC	CASSTGAPAGYTF
TRBV5-1	few	NA	TRBJ2-2	TGCGCCAGCAGCTTGGCTCAGAACACCGGGGAGCTGTTTTTT	CASSLAQNTGELFF
TRBV11-2	once	NA	TRBJ1-2	TGTGCCAGCAGCTCCCCCCGTTTCGGTGGCTACACCTTC	CASSSPRFGGYTF
TRBV5-6	NA	TRBD2	TRBJ2-7	TGTGCCAGCAGCGAGGGACTAGCGGGGGCGGTGCAGTACTTC	CASSEGLAGAVQYF
TRBV9	NA	NA	TRBJ1-3	TGTGCCAGCAGTGACGGACAGTCTGGAAACACCATATATTTT	CASSDGQSGNTIYF
TRBV5-4	NA	TRBD1	TRBJ1-2	TGTGCCAGCAGCTTGGCAGGGGGGTATGGCTACACCTTC	CASSLAGGYGYTF
TRBV5-1	few	NA	TRBJ1-1	TGCGCCAGTCACAGGGACACTGAAGCTTTCTTT	CASHRDTEAFF
TRBV5-4	NA	TRBD1	TRBJ1-5	TGTGCCAGCAGCATAGGGACAGCCGACGATCAGCCCCAGCATTTT	CASSIGTADDQPQHF
TRBV27	NA	NA	TRBJ2-7	TGTGCCAGCAGACCCGAGGGGGGGTCGCCCCCCTACGAGCAGTACTTC	CASRPEGGSPPYEQYF
TRBV27	NA	TRBD1	TRBJ2-1	TGTGCCAGCAGTTCATTAACCGGGACAGGGGGCAATGAGCAGTTCTTC	CASSSLTGTGGNEQFF
TRBV7-9	once	NA	TRBJ2-7	TGTGCCAGCAGGCGAACGGAGGGAGGCGAGCAGTACTTC	CASRRTEGGEQYF
TRBV7-4	NA	TRBD2	TRBJ2-2	TGTGACTTAGCGGGGACTAGGTCGATCGGGGAGCTGTTTTTT	CDLAGTRSIGELFF
TRBV27	NA	NA	TRBJ2-1	TGTGCCAGCAGTTTATACTCGGGGGTCTCCTACAATGAGCAGTTCTTC	CASSLYSGVSYNEQFF
TRBV5-1	few	TRBD1	TRBJ1-1	TGCGCCAGCAGCTCCGACAGGGTTGGCACTGAAGCTTTCTTT	CASSSDRVGTEAFF
TRBV5-6	NA	NA	TRBJ2-1	TGTGCCAGCAGCTCCAGATGGACAGCTACCTACAATGAGCAGTTCTTC	CASSSRWTATYNEQFF
TRBV6-5	once	TRBD2	TRBJ2-3	TGTGCCACCACCGGGCTAGCGGGGTACACAGATACGCAGTATTTT	CATTGLAGYTDTQYF
TRBV11-2	NA	TRBD2	TRBJ2-1	TGTGCCAGCAGCCCTGGGACTAGCGGGGGGACCTCCTACAATGAGCAGTTCTTC	CASSPGTSGGTSYNEQFF
TRBV2	NA	NA	TRBJ2-4	TGTGCCAGCAGTGAAGGAGTTCAGTACTTC	CASSEGVQYF
TRBV29-1	NA	TRBD1	TRBJ2-7	TGCAGCGCTTCGGACAGGGGCGCTACCGAGCAGTACTTC	CSASDRGATEQYF
TRBV7-8	NA	TRBD1	TRBJ1-5	TGTGCCAGCAGCGTACAGGGGGCGATGGGCAATCAGCCCCAGCATTTT	CASSVQGAMGNQPQHF
TRBV6-5	NA	TRBD2	TRBJ2-1	TGTGCCAGCAGTTACTCGAGGCTAGCGGGGGGTGTTGGGGAGTTCTTC	CASSYSRLAGGVGEFF
TRBV7-2	NA	NA	TRBJ1-3	TGTGCCAGCAGCCTCCAACTCGGAGAGGTCACCTCTGGAAACACCATATATTTT	CASSLQLGEVTSGNTIYF
TRBV30	few	NA	TRBJ1-2	TGTGCCTGCAAGGCTCCTCCGGGCTACACCTTC	CACKAPPGYTF
TRBV6-5	once	NA	TRBJ1-1	TGTGCCAGCAGCTATCAGGAGGGAGGTGAAGCTTTCTTT	CASSYQEGGEAFF
TRBV12-5	NA	NA	TRBJ2-3	TGTGCTAGTGGTTCCCGGCCCGGGAGCACAGATACGCAGTATTTT	CASGSRPGSTDTQYF
TRBV14	NA	TRBD2	TRBJ2-1	TGTGCCAGCAGCCAAGTTAGAGAGCGGGAGGGCCTGGGCCCTTTCTACAATGAGCAGTTCTTC	CASSQVREREGLGPFYNEQFF
TRBV19	NA	NA	TRBJ1-2	TGTGCCAGTAGCCTAGGAGAGTGGGGCTACACCTTC	CASSLGEWGYTF
TRBV5-6	NA	TRBD2	TRBJ2-5	TGTGCCAGCAGCTTATCTAGCGGGGGAGAGACCCAGTACTTC	CASSLSSGGETQYF
TRBV5-1	NA	NA	TRBJ1-2	TGCGCCAGCAGAGCATATACAGGGTATTCGCTTGGCTACACCTTC	CASRAYTGYSLGYTF
TRBV10-3	NA	NA	TRBJ1-5	TGTGCCATCAGTGAGGGGAATCAGCCCCAGCATTTT	CAISEGNQPQHF
TRBV6-1	NA	NA	TRBJ1-2	TGTGCCAGCAGTGAACCCGGCTCGGGATCCTATGGCTACACCTTC	CASSEPGSGSYGYTF
TRBV11-2	NA	NA	TRBJ2-1	TGTGCCAGCAGCTTAGAGGCCAGGGGACCCTACAATGAGCAGTTCTTC	CASSLEARGPYNEQFF
TRBV27	NA	TRBD2	TRBJ2-7	TGTGCCAGCAGACCGACTAGCGGGAGAGCCTACGAGCAGTACTTC	CASRPTSGRAYEQYF
TRBV5-6	NA	TRBD1	TRBJ1-2	TGTGCCAGCAGCTTTGACTTGGGACAGGGGGTGACTGGCTACACCTTC	CASSFDLGQGVTGYTF
TRBV19	NA	NA	TRBJ2-3	TGTGCCAGTAGGGGGGGACTGAGCACAGATACGCAGTATTTT	CASRGGLSTDTQYF
TRBV7-9	NA	NA	TRBJ2-2	TGTGCCAGCAATGACCCGGGCACCGGGGAGCTGTTTTTT	CASNDPGTGELFF
TRBV7-7	NA	TRBD2	TRBJ2-1	TGTGCTAGCAGCTTAGCGGGGAACAATGAGCAGTTCTTC	CASSLAGNNEQFF
TRBV15	NA	NA	TRBJ2-1	TGTGCCACCGGAGGCGGGTATGAGCAGTTCTTC	CATGGGYEQFF